There are many counts of the clone carrying this T cell receptor beta chain. This CDR3 spans 15 amino acids. Deletions cut 1 base from V and 2 bases from J, with 12 bases between. Germline CDR1 SGHTA, CDR2 FQGNSA. Next came a second PCR, run for about 7 to 11 cycles, which used a sample-barcoded 5' primer along with a J-beta primer mix. MiXCR was run by TCRdb on the 5' RACE reads, yielding one entry per CDR3 protein. The sample includes just over 800,000 distinct CDR3 sequences, approximately 59% of them seen just once. The source of the sample is a study of blood T cells in healthy people across ages.

The chain employs TRBV7-2 and TRBJ2-7, with D possibly matching TRBD1 (6 bases). The TCR comes from a young man in good health. Sequencing input: blood. In DNA form, the CDR3 reads TGTGCCAGCAGCTTAGTGTCGGACAGTCCCTACGAGCAGTACTTC. Translating it yields CASSLVSDSPYEQYF. Drawing the rest from reference TRBV7-2 and TRBJ2-7, the complete variable domain is GAGVSQSPSNKVTEKGKDVELRCDPISGHTALYWYRQSLGQGLEFLIYFQGNSAPDKSGLPSDRFSAERTGGSVSTLTIQRTQQEDSAVYLCASSLVSDSPYEQYFGPGTRLTVT.